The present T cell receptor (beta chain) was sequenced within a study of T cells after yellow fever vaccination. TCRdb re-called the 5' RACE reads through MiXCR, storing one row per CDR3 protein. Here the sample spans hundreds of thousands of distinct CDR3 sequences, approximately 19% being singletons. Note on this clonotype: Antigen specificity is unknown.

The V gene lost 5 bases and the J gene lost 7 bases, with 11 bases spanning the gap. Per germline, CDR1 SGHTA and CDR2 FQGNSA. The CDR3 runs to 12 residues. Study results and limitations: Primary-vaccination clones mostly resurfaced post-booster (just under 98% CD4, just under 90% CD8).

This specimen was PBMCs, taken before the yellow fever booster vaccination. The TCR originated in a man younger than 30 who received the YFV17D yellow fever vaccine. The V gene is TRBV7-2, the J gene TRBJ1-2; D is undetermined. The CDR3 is CASSLRGGGYTF. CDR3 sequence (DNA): TGTGCCAGCAGCCTCCGAGGCGGTGGCTACACCTTC.